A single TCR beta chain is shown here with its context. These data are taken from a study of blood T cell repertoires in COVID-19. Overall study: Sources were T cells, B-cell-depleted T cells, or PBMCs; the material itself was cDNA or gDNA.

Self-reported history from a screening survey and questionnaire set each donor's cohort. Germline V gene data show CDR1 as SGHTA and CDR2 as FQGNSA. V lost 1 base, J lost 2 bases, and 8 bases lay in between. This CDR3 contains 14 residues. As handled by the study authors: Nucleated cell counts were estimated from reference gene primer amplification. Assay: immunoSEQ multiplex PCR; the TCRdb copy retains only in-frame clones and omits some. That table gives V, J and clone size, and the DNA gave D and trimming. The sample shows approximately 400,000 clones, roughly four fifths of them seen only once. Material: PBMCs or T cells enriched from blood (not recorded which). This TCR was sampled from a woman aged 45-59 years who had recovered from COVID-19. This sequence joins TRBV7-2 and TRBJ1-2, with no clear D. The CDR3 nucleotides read TGTGCCAGCAGCTTAGGGGCTTTAAACTATGGCTACACCTTC. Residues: CASSLGALNYGYTF.